These 18 T cell receptor beta chains were sequenced from one sample in a study of T-cell memory formation after mild COVID-19. TCRdb redid the calling of the 5' RACE reads with MiXCR, one entry per CDR3 protein. The table records under 300,000 distinct CDR3 sequences, over 15% of them present only once. Material: PBMCs or a T cell subset sorted from them (not recorded which). These receptors all come from a man aged 18-30 years who had mild COVID-19 (a few samples of this study predate the infection). Cell type and time point are not known.

CDR3 in DNA: TGCAGTGCTAGGTTAGACTACGAGCAGTACTTC. This gives the protein CSARLDYEQYF. The V and J genes are TRBV20-1 and TRBJ2-7, with D hard to call. Germline values: CDR1 DFQATT, CDR2 SNEGSKA (reference sequence). The length of the CDR3 is 11 residues. V was trimmed by 3 bases and J by 3 bases, leaving 6 bases between them.

The V and J genes are TRBV9 and TRBJ2-5; 12 nucleotides match TRBD2. Unmatched junction bases numbered 8, after V lost 0 bases and J lost 5 bases. The CDR3 runs 17 residues. From germline, CDR1 is SGDLS and CDR2 YYNGEE. In nucleotides, the CDR3 is TGTGCCAGCAGCGTAGCTATTGGACTAGCGGGGAGCGAGACCCAGTACTTC. Encoded protein: CASSVAIGLAGSETQYF.

This clonotype was counted once. V usage is TRBV7-9 and J usage is TRBJ2-3, with TRBD1 identical over 12 bases. The CDR3 is 17 residues long. V dropped 2 bases and J dropped 5; count of bases not matched to a gene: 8. Germline assignment: CDR1 SEHNR and CDR2 FQNEAQ (reference sequence). The CDR3 spells CASSLTTGTGGRDTQYF. The CDR3 nucleotides read TGTGCCAGCAGCTTAACGACTGGGACAGGGGGCAGAGATACGCAGTATTTT.

This clonotype was counted many times. V gene TRBV6-1 combines with J gene TRBJ1-2, with TRBD1 as a possible D gene (5 bases). Per the germline V gene, CDR1 is MNHNS and CDR2 is SASEGT. This CDR3 is built from 13 residues. V was cut by 6 bases and J by 2 bases, with 10 bases left in between. The DNA of the CDR3 is TGTGCCAGCAGGGACATCTTAAACTATGGCTACACCTTC. Its protein product is CASRDILNYGYTF.

This chain uses TRBV6-6 with TRBJ1-4; 8 positions match TRBD1. The length of the CDR3 is 14 residues. Looked up from germline, CDR1 is MNHNY and CDR2 is SVGAGI (reference sequence). With 6 bases clipped from V and 2 bases from J, the junction kept 2 bases outside the gene matches. This CDR3 reads CASRRTGTNEKLFF. CDR3 coding DNA: TGTGCCAGCAGGCGGACAGGGACTAATGAAAAACTGTTTTTT.

The gene calls are TRBV5-6 and TRBJ1-4, with 7 bases fitting TRBD1. The CDR3 extends over 14 amino acids. Germline V gene data show CDR1 as SGHDT and CDR2 as YYEEEE. V was clipped by 4 bases and J by 10 bases; unmatched bases: 10. The chain's CDR3 is CASSHPRQGRKLFF. CDR3 in DNA: TGTGCCAGCAGCCACCCAAGACAGGGAAGAAAACTGTTTTTT.

The chain is built from TRBV2 and TRBJ1-1; D not resolved. From germline, CDR1 is SNHLY and CDR2 FYNNEI. V was cut by 6 bases and J by 0 bases, with 11 bases left in between. The CDR3 covers 14 residues. CDR3 in amino acids: CASRAVTVNTEAFF. DNA of the CDR3: TGTGCCAGCAGGGCCGTCACGGTGAACACTGAAGCTTTCTTT.

This clonotype was counted only a few times. The chain has TRBV6-6 and TRBJ2-5; possible D gene TRBD2, 6 bases. Germline V gene data show CDR1 as MNHNY and CDR2 as SVGAGI (reference sequence). The CDR3 is 15 residues long. V was cut by 2 bases and J by 1 base, with 11 bases left in between. CDR3 residues: CASSYGRGVQETQYF. CDR3 nucleotide sequence: TGTGCCAGCAGTTACGGTCGCGGGGTCCAAGAGACCCAGTACTTC.

In its sample, this clonotype was seen a few times. In DNA, the CDR3 is TGTGCCAGCAGCTTGGTGCCCAGGGGGCATCAGCCCCAGCATTTT. It encodes CASSLVPRGHQPQHF. This chain uses TRBV5-8 with TRBJ1-5; 8 nucleotides agree with TRBD1. The CDR3 contains 15 residues. The ends lost 0 bases at V and 5 bases at J; junction bases unmatched: 4. The germline gives CDR1 SGHTS, CDR2 YDEGEE.

V gene TRBV12-3 or TRBV12-4 combines with J gene TRBJ2-2; TRBD1 matches at 7 bases. The CDR3 loop spans 15 amino acids. V gave up 6 bases and J gave up 2 bases; unmatched junction bases: 6. CDR3 residues: CASRSGTVNTGELFF. CDR3 sequence (DNA): TGTGCCAGCAGGTCCGGGACAGTTAACACCGGGGAGCTGTTTTTT.

This clonotype has a count of ten or more. Here the CDR3 reads CASSSFASGGETQYF. The CDR3 nucleotides read TGTGCCAGCAGCTCCTTTGCTAGCGGGGGGGAGACCCAGTACTTC. This rearrangement joins TRBV7-2 to TRBJ2-5; 11 bases are shared with TRBD2. With 4 bases clipped from V and 5 bases from J, the junction kept 6 bases outside the gene matches. CDR3 length: 15 amino acids. Germline assignment: CDR1 SGHTA and CDR2 FQGNSA.

The gene calls are TRBV7-2 and TRBJ2-7; 9 bases agree with TRBD1. Trimming removed 3 bases from V and 3 bases from J; junction bases left unmatched: 9. Germline V gives CDR1 SGHTA, CDR2 FQGNSA. The CDR3 extends over 16 amino acids. The CDR3 is CASSFVSTGGVYEQYF. CDR3 nucleotides: TGTGCCAGCAGCTTTGTATCGACAGGGGGAGTCTACGAGCAGTACTTC.

This clonotype was seen more than once but under ten times. The chain employs TRBV30 and TRBJ2-7, with TRBD2 identical over 9 bases. The CDR3 has 13 residues. The trim removed 2 bases at V and 4 bases at J, leaving 3 bases unmatched. CDR1 and CDR2 from the germline V gene are GTSNPN and SVGIG (reference sequence). The CDR3 DNA reads TGTGCCTGGAGTAAGGGACTAGCTTACGAGCAGTACTTC. Translation: CAWSKGLAYEQYF. The whole variable domain, remainder taken from reference TRBV30 and TRBJ2-7, is SQTIHQWPATLVQPVGSPLSLECTVEGTSNPNLYWYRQAAGRGLQLLFYSVGIGQISSEVPQNLSASRPQDRQFILSSKKLLLSDSGFYLCAWSKGLAYEQYFGPGTRLTVT.

This rearrangement joins TRBV28 to TRBJ2-7; TRBD1 matches 9 bases. V lost 7 bases, J lost 3 bases, and 4 bases stayed unmatched. The CDR3 spans 13 residues. Germline CDR1 is MDHEN and CDR2 is SYDVKM. The CDR3 loop reads CASIQGANYEQYF. The CDR3 DNA reads TGTGCCAGCATACAGGGGGCAAACTACGAGCAGTACTTC.

Only one count was recorded for this clonotype. This chain links TRBV24-1 with TRBJ1-1, with 7 bases fitting TRBD1. V dropped 4 bases and J dropped 11; count of bases not matched to a gene: 6. CDR3 size: 12 residues. The V gene's germline CDR1 is KGHDR and CDR2 SFDVKD. The CDR3 reads CATSESGGQAFF. CDR3 nucleotides: TGTGCCACCAGTGAATCAGGGGGGCAGGCTTTCTTT.

The sample holds many counts of this clonotype. This chain uses TRBV28 with TRBJ1-1, with D uncertain. CDR3 length equals 13 residues. Germline assignment: CDR1 MDHEN and CDR2 SYDVKM. V lost 3 bases to trimming and J lost 0 bases, with 5 bases between them. The CDR3 reads CASSLAVNTEAFF. The DNA of the CDR3 is TGTGCCAGCAGTTTGGCGGTGAACACTGAAGCTTTCTTT.

The chain combines TRBV10-3 with TRBJ2-5, with 8 bases matching TRBD1. J gave up 5 bases and V 3 bases, and 11 bases lay outside the gene matches. The CDR3 contains 16 residues. Germline V gene sequence: CDR1 ENHRY, CDR2 SYGVKD. For the CDR3, the DNA is TGTGCCATCAGTGACCCGGACAGGGTCGTCCGGGAGACCCAGTACTTC. Protein sequence: CAISDPDRVVRETQYF.

This sequence joins TRBV7-2 and TRBJ2-4, with TRBD1 identical over 8 bases. CDR3 length equals 18 residues. CDR1 and CDR2 from the germline V gene are SGHTA and FQGNSA. V shed 5 bases, J shed 2 bases, and the junction held 14 bases outside the gene matches. The CDR3 nucleotides read TGTGCCAGCAGCCGCCCCGTCGGACAGGGAGGTCCCAAAAACATTCAGTACTTC. Residues: CASSRPVGQGGPKNIQYF.